This TCR beta chain derives from a study of spatial heterogeneity in lung cancer. This CDR3 region has 14 residues. With 8 bases clipped from V and 3 bases from J, the junction kept 4 bases outside the gene matches. Germline lookup yields CDR1 MNHEY and CDR2 SVGAGI. In its sample, this clonotype was seen many times. Its target is not known. Regarding time point: sample taken at primary tumor resection. TCRdb processed the 5' RACE reads anew with MiXCR; each CDR3 protein has one entry. The sample includes about 6,000 distinct CDR3 sequences, 11% to 15% of them seen just once. General study results and limits: In tumors, expanded intratumoral alpha and beta TCR counts tracked mutation counts.

The chain has TRBV6-5 and TRBJ1-2; TRBD1 matches 12 bases. The specimen was lung tumor tissue, collected at surgery. This sequence originates from a male donor with early-stage non-small cell lung cancer. CDR3 in amino acids: CASGGTGGDYGYTF. The CDR3 DNA sequence: TGTGCCAGCGGCGGGACAGGGGGCGACTATGGCTACACCTTC.